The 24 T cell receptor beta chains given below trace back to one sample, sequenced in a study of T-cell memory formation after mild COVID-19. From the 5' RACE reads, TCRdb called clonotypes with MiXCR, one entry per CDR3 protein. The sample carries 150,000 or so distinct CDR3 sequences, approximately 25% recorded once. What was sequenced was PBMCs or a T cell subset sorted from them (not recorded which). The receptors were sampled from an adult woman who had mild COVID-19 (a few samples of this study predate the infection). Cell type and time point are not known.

In nucleotides, the CDR3 is TGTGCCAGCAGCTACCTCGGACAGGCCCCCTACGAGCAGTACTTC. Translation: CASSYLGQAPYEQYF. The chain is built from TRBV6-2 or TRBV6-3 and TRBJ2-7, with 7 bases lining up with TRBD1. Germline CDR1 MNHEY, CDR2 SVGEGT. The V gene end was trimmed by 6 bases and the J gene end by 2 bases; junction bases not matched to a gene: 10. CDR3 size: 15 residues.

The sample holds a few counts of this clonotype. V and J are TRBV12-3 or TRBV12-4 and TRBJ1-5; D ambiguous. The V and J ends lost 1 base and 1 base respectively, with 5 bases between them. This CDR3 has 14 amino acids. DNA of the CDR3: TGTGCCAGCAGTTTAGTTTCCAGCAATCAGCCCCAGCATTTT. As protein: CASSLVSSNQPQHF.

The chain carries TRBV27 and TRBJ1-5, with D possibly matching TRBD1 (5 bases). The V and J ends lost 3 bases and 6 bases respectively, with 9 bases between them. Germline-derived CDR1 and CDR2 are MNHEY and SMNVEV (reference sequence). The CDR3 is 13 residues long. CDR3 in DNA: TGTGCCAGCAGTTTCTCAGGGACTCAGCCCCAGCATTTT. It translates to CASSFSGTQPQHF.

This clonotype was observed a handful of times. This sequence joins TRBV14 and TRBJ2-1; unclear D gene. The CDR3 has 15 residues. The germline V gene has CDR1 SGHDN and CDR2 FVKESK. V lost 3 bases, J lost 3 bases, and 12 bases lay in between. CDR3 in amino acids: CASSQVAGVYNEQFF. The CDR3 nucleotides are TGTGCCAGCAGCCAGGTCGCTGGGGTCTACAATGAGCAGTTCTTC.

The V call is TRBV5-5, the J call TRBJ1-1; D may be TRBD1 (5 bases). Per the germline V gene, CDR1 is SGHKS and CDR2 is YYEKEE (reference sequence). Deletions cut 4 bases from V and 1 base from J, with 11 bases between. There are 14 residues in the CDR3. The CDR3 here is CASSPPTGNTEAFF. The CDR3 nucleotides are TGTGCCAGCAGCCCACCAACAGGGAACACTGAAGCTTTCTTT.

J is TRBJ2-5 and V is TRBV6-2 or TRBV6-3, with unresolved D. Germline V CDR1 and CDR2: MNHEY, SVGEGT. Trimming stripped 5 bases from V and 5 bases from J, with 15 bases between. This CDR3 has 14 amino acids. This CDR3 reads CASSPGSLRETQYF. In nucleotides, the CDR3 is TGTGCCAGCAGTCCAGGATCTTTAAGGGAGACCCAGTACTTC.

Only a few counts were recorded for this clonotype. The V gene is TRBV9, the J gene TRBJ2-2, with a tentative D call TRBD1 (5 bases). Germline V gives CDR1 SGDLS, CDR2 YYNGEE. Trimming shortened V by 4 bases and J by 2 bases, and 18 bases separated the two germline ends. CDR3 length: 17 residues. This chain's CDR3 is CASSSTPVQGNTGELFF. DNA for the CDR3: TGTGCCAGCAGCTCTACGCCGGTTCAGGGAAACACCGGGGAGCTGTTTTTT.

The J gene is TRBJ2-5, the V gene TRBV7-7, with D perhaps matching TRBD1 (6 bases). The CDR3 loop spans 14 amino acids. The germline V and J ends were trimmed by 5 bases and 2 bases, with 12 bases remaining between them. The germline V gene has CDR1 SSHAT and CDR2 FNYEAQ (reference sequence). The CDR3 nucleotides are TGTGCCAGCAGCCTCCAAGGACAGCAAGAGACCCAGTACTTC. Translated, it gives CASSLQGQQETQYF.

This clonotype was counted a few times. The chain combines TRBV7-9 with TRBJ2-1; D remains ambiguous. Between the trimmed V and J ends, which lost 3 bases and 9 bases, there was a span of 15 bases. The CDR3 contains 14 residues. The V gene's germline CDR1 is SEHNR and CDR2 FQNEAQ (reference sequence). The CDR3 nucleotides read TGTGCCAGCAGCTTGAAGGGTCAGGCCGGTGAGCAGTTCTTC. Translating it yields CASSLKGQAGEQFF.

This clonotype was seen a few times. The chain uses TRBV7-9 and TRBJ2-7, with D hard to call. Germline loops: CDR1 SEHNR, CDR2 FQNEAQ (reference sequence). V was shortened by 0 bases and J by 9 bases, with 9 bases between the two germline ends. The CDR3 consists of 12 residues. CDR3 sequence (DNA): TGTGCCAGCAGCTTAGCAGATATATGGCAGTACTTC. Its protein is CASSLADIWQYF.

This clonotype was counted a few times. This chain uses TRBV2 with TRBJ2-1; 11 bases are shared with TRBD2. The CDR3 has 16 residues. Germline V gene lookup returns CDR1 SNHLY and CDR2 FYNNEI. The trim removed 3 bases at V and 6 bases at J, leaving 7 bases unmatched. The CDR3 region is CASSDWLAGGVNEQFF. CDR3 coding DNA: TGTGCCAGCAGTGACTGGCTAGCGGGGGGTGTCAATGAGCAGTTCTTC.

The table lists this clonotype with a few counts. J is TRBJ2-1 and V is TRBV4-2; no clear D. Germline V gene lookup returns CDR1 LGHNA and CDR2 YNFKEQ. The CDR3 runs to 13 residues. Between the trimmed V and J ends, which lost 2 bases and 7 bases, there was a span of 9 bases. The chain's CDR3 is CASSQSFRNEQFF. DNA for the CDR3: TGTGCCAGCAGCCAAAGTTTCAGAAATGAGCAGTTCTTC.

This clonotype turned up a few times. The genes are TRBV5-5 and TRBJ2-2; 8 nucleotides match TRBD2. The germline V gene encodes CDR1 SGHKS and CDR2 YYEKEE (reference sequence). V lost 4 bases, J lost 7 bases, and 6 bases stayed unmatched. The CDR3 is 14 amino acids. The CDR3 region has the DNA TGTGCCAGCAGCCCCTGGACTAGCAGCGGGGAGCTGTTTTTT. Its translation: CASSPWTSSGELFF.

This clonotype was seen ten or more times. The CDR3 bases are TGTGCCAGCAGTCCGGGACAGGGGGACACCGGGGAGCTGTTTTTT. Encoded protein: CASSPGQGDTGELFF. The rearrangement uses TRBV6-4 and TRBJ2-2, with 11 bases fitting TRBD1. Looked up from germline, CDR1 is MRHNA and CDR2 is SNTAGT. The CDR3 is 15 residues long. V lost 5 bases and J lost 3; bases outside the gene matches: 2.

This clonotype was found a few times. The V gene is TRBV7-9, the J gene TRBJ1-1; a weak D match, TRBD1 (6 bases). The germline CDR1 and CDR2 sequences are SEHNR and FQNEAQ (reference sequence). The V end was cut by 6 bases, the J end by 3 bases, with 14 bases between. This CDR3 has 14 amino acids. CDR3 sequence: CASSLRGIDTEAFF. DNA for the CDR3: TGTGCCAGCAGTTTGAGGGGGATCGACACTGAAGCTTTCTTT.

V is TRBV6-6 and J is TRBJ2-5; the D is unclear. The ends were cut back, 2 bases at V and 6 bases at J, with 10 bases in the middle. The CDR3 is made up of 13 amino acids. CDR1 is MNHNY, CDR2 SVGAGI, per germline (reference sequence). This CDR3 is CASSYREPKTQYF. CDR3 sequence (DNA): TGTGCCAGCAGTTACAGGGAACCGAAGACCCAGTACTTC.

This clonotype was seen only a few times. The DNA for the CDR3 is TGTGCCAGCAGTTACTCGCTTGAGGTCACCTTGAACACTGAAGCTTTCTTT. Residues: CASSYSLEVTLNTEAFF. The rearrangement uses TRBV6-5 and TRBJ1-1; D remains ambiguous. The CDR3 runs 17 residues. Per the germline V gene, CDR1 is MNHEY and CDR2 is SVGAGI. V lost 0 bases and J lost 0, with 14 bases in between.

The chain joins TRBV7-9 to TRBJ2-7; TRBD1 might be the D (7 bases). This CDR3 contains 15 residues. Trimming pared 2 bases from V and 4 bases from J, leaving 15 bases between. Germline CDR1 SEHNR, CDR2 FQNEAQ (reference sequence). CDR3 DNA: TGTGCCAGCAGCTTAAGGCAGGGGGGTTCTTACGAGCAGTACTTC. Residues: CASSLRQGGSYEQYF.

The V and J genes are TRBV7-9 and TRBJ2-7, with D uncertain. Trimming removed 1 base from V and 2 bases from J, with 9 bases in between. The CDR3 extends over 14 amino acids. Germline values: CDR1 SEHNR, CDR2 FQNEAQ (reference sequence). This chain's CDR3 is CASSLVGKTYEQYF. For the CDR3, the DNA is TGTGCCAGCAGCTTAGTGGGAAAAACCTACGAGCAGTACTTC.

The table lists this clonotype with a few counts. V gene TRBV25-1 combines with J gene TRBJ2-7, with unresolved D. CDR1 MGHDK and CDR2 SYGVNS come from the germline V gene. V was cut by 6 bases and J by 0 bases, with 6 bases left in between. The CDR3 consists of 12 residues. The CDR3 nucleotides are TGTGCCAGCAGGGCACCCTCCTACGAGCAGTACTTC. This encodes CASRAPSYEQYF.

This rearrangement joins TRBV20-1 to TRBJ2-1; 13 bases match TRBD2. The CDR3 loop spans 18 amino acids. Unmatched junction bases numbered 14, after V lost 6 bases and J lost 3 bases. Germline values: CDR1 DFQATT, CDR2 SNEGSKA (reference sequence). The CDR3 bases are TGCAGTGCAAAACCATATGGTGGGACTAGCGGGAACTACAATGAGCAGTTCTTC. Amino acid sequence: CSAKPYGGTSGNYNEQFF.

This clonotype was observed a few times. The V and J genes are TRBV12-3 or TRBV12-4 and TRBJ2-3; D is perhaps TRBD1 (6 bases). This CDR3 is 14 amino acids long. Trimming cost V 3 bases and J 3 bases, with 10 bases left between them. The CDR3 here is CASSLGHGTDTQYF. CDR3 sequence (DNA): TGTGCCAGCAGTTTGGGACATGGAACAGATACGCAGTATTTT.

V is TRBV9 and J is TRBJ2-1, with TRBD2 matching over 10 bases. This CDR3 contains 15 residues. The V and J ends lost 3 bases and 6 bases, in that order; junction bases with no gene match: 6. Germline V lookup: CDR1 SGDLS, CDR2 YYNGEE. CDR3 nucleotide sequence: TGTGCCAGCAGCGACCCAGCGGGGGGGCTCAATGAGCAGTTCTTC. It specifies CASSDPAGGLNEQFF.

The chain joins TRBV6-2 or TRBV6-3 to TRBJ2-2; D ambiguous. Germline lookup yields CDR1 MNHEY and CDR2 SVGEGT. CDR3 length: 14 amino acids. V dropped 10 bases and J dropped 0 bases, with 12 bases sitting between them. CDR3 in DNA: TGTGCCAACCCCCCCCGAGCGAACACCGGGGAGCTGTTTTTT. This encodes CANPPRANTGELFF.